This passage covers 23 T cell receptor beta chains from one sample sequenced in a study of T cells in Graves' hyperthyroidism and ophthalmopathy. TCR beta CDR3 sequences were amplified from RNA transcripts. An initial round of RT-PCR targeting the TCR CDR3 relied on the HTBI primer set. TCRdb itself ran the multiplex PCR reads through MiXCR, one entry per CDR3 protein. The sample records 700,000 or so distinct CDR3 sequences, 15% to 20% being singletons. Input material: blood. These receptors were collected from a man between 18 and 35 years old with Graves' hyperthyroidism.

At least ten counts were recorded for this clonotype. The chain is built from TRBV7-3 and TRBJ1-2, with unresolved D. The CDR3 consists of 13 residues. The V gene's germline CDR1 is SGHTA and CDR2 FQGTGA. Between the trimmed V and J ends, which lost 1 base and 4 bases, there was a span of 7 bases. The CDR3 loop reads CASSLIGSYGYTF. CDR3 DNA: TGTGCCAGCAGCTTAATCGGGAGCTATGGCTACACCTTC.

This clonotype was recorded many times. The rearrangement uses TRBV11-3 and TRBJ2-3; D perhaps matches TRBD1 (5 bases). The CDR3 spans 15 residues. Germline V gene lookup returns CDR1 SGHNT and CDR2 YENEEA. Trimming stripped 5 bases from V and 2 bases from J, with 14 bases between. CDR3 sequence reads: CASSPWGGPTDTQYF. The CDR3, as DNA: TGTGCCAGCAGCCCCTGGGGCGGCCCCACAGATACGCAGTATTTT.

Ten or more counts support this clonotype. At one end the junction does not follow the germline gene, possibly because of a read error. This chain joins TRBV6-6 and TRBJ2-5; the D gene is possibly TRBD2 (5 bases). CDR1 and CDR2 from the germline V gene are MNHNY and SVGAGI (reference sequence). The CDR3 loop spans 17 amino acids. The CDR3, as DNA: TGTGCCAGCAGTTACACGGGGTGGTCTGGGGTCCAAGAAACCCAGTACTTC. Its translation is CASSYTGWSGVQETQYF.

This clonotype was seen many times. The genes are TRBV12-3 or TRBV12-4 and TRBJ2-5, with D unresolved. Deletions cut 4 bases from V and 5 bases from J, with 14 bases between. This CDR3 comprises 14 residues. The CDR3 sequence is CASSYGSLKETQYF. The CDR3 DNA follows: TGTGCCAGCAGTTACGGGTCGTTAAAGGAGACCCAGTACTTC.

This clonotype came up many times. The chain has TRBV7-2 and TRBJ2-7; possible D gene TRBD1, 6 bases. This CDR3 has 13 residues. Germline V gene sequence: CDR1 SGHTA, CDR2 FQGNSA. With 5 bases removed from V and 5 bases from J, the gap between germline ends came to 13 bases. CDR3 region: CASSPQGTNEQYF. The CDR3 DNA follows: TGTGCCAGCAGCCCCCAGGGGACGAACGAGCAGTACTTC.

This clonotype was recorded at least ten times. This chain connects TRBV7-9 to TRBJ2-1; 12 bases fit TRBD2. V lost 4 bases, J lost 4 bases, and 5 bases stayed unmatched. Germline V lookup: CDR1 SEHNR, CDR2 FQNEAQ (reference sequence). This CDR3 region has 16 residues. The CDR3 region is CASSSRGLAGYNEQFF. The CDR3, as DNA: TGTGCCAGCAGCTCAAGAGGACTAGCGGGGTACAATGAGCAGTTCTTC.

This clonotype was seen a few times. This chain links TRBV7-8 with TRBJ1-4; tentative D call: TRBD1 (5 bases). Germline V gives CDR1 SGHVS, CDR2 FQNEAQ. The CDR3 totals 14 residues. V was clipped by 1 base and J by 10 bases, with 13 bases between them. The CDR3 bases are TGTGCCAGCAGCTTAGGGGACGCCGGCCGAAAACTGTTTTTT. Protein sequence: CASSLGDAGRKLFF. Using reference TRBV7-8 and TRBJ1-4 for the parts outside the CDR3, the full variable domain is GAGVSQSPRYKVAKRGQDVALRCDPISGHVSLFWYQQALGQGPEFLTYFQNEAQLDKSGLPSDRFFAERPEGSVSTLKIQRTQQEDSAVYLCASSLGDAGRKLFFGSGTQLSVL.

This clonotype was seen ten or more times. The DNA for the CDR3 is TGTGCTCGGCGATGGGGAGGGGCCTACGAGCAGTACTTC. Protein product: CARRWGGAYEQYF. V is TRBV30 and J is TRBJ2-7; 7 nucleotides agree with TRBD2. CDR1 is GTSNPN, CDR2 SVGIG, per germline (reference sequence). The CDR3 has 13 amino acids.

Only a few counts were recorded for this clonotype. The CDR3 protein is CASSTRQGTWETQYF. The CDR3 nucleotides are TGTGCCAGCAGTACCCGACAGGGGACATGGGAGACCCAGTACTTC. The chain recombines TRBV11-1 with TRBJ2-5; 8 bases fit TRBD1. Germline CDR1 reads SGHAT; CDR2 reads FQDESV (reference sequence). The CDR3 totals 15 residues. After removal of 6 bases from V and 5 bases from J, the junction contained 11 bases not matched to a gene.

The rearrangement joins TRBV7-9 to TRBJ2-2, with 10 bases identical to TRBD2. With 6 bases clipped from V and 6 bases from J, the junction kept 7 bases outside the gene matches. This CDR3 comprises 15 residues. Germline V CDR1 and CDR2: SEHNR, FQNEAQ (reference sequence). CDR3: CASSRSSGRAGELFF. The CDR3 DNA follows: TGTGCCAGCAGTCGGTCTAGCGGGAGAGCCGGGGAGCTGTTTTTT.

This clonotype showed up just a few times. This rearrangement joins TRBV7-8 to TRBJ2-7; D is ambiguous. The CDR3 runs to 13 residues. V lost 8 bases and J 0 bases, leaving 11 bases between the germline ends. The V gene's germline CDR1 is SGHVS and CDR2 FQNEAQ. This CDR3 reads CASRRSPSYEQYF. In DNA, the CDR3 is TGTGCCAGCCGCCGGTCCCCCTCCTACGAGCAGTACTTC.

This clonotype was recorded a few times. The J gene is TRBJ1-1, the V gene TRBV3-1; TRBD1 agrees at 9 bases. This CDR3 has 14 amino acids. Germline CDR1 and CDR2: LGHDT and YNNKEL (reference sequence). J gave up 4 bases and V 0 bases, and 0 bases lay outside the gene matches. The CDR3 reads CASSQEDRGTEAFF. In DNA form, the CDR3 reads TGTGCCAGCAGCCAAGAGGACAGGGGCACTGAAGCTTTCTTT.

This clonotype was found many times. The rearrangement uses TRBV28 and TRBJ2-2; 7 bases align to TRBD2. CDR1 is MDHEN and CDR2 is SYDVKM in the germline V gene. The CDR3 covers 17 residues. Unmatched junction bases numbered 10, after V lost 3 bases and J lost 3 bases. Written as DNA, the CDR3 is TGTGCCAGCAGTTTTTTTGCGGGAGTCGAGGACACCGGGGAGCTGTTTTTT. It yields the protein CASSFFAGVEDTGELFF.

The chain uses TRBV19 and TRBJ2-1, with D hard to call. Trimming took 3 bases from V and 10 from J, leaving 13 bases between them. CDR1 is LNHDA and CDR2 is SQIVND in the germline V gene (reference sequence). The length of the CDR3 is 13 residues. The CDR3 sequence is CASSIPADSEQFF. In DNA, the CDR3 is TGTGCCAGTAGTATTCCAGCCGACTCCGAGCAGTTCTTC.

This clonotype came up many times. The J gene is TRBJ2-3, the V gene TRBV7-9; 13 nucleotides align to TRBD2. There are 17 residues in the CDR3. The germline V gene encodes CDR1 SEHNR and CDR2 FQNEAQ (reference sequence). With V trimmed by 7 bases and J by 4 bases, 11 bases remained unmatched. CDR3 nucleotide sequence: TGTGCCAGCACCCTACTTTCGGGACTAGCGGGATCAGATACGCAGTATTTT. Translation gives CASTLLSGLAGSDTQYF.

This clonotype has a count of ten or more. This chain links TRBV18 with TRBJ1-6; D call uncertain. The germline V gene has CDR1 KGHSH and CDR2 LQKENI. Trimming left V 2 bases short and J 5 bases short, with 7 bases between. CDR3 length: 14 residues. CDR3 coding DNA: TGTGCCAGCTCACCAAAAGAGAATAATTCACCCCTCCACTTT. Translated, it gives CASSPKENNSPLHF.

In this sample, this clonotype turned up many times. The gene calls are TRBV12-3 or TRBV12-4 and TRBJ1-5, with D tentatively TRBD1 (6 bases). Trimming removed 1 base at V and 3 bases at J, with 10 bases between. This CDR3 contains 15 residues. In DNA, the CDR3 is TGTGCCAGCAGTTTAGGGACAGCTTACAATCAGCCCCAGCATTTT. Protein product: CASSLGTAYNQPQHF.

The V call is TRBV10-1, the J call TRBJ2-2; 7 bases map to TRBD2. The CDR3 is made up of 14 amino acids. Losses at the gene ends were 8 bases for V and 7 bases for J; bases not matched to a gene: 10. Germline CDR1 WNHNN, CDR2 SYGVQD (reference sequence). The DNA of the CDR3 is TGCGCCAGCCGGCAGGGAGGGTGGCACGGGGAGCTGTTTTTT. It encodes CASRQGGWHGELFF.

Many counts were recorded for this clonotype. The chain employs TRBV6-1 and TRBJ2-7, with D uncertain. The CDR3 is 10 residues long. Trimming cost V 6 bases and J 7 bases, with 7 bases left between them. Germline V gene data show CDR1 as MNHNS and CDR2 as SASEGT. CDR3 DNA sequence: TGTGCCAGCAGGGACCTGGAGCAGTACTTC. Its protein product is CASRDLEQYF.

In its sample, this clonotype was seen many times. The J gene is TRBJ2-1, the V gene TRBV29-1; tentative D call: TRBD2 (6 bases). CDR3 length: 12 amino acids. The germline CDR1 and CDR2 sequences are SQVTM and ANQGSEA. Trimming took 3 bases from V and 11 from J, leaving 14 bases between them. The CDR3, as DNA: TGCAGCGTTGATTTCCGGGAGACCCAGCAGTTCTTC. This translates into CSVDFRETQQFF.

The chain recombines TRBV5-8 with TRBJ2-2, with D perhaps matching TRBD1 (5 bases). Germline V gives CDR1 SGHTS, CDR2 YDEGEE. Trimming shortened V by 4 bases and J by 3 bases, and 13 bases separated the two germline ends. The length of the CDR3 is 15 residues. CDR3 nucleotide sequence: TGTGCCAGCAGCCCTCCTCTAGGGGACACCGGGGAGCTGTTTTTT. Translation: CASSPPLGDTGELFF. The full variable domain, rest sourced from reference TRBV5-8 and TRBJ2-2, is EAGVTQSPTHLIKTRGQQATLRCSPISGHTSVYWYQQALGLGLQFLLWYDEGEERNRGNFPPRFSGRQFPNYSSELNVNALELEDSALYLCASSPPLGDTGELFFGEGSRLTVL.

This clonotype was observed at least ten times. V is TRBV12-3 or TRBV12-4 and J is TRBJ2-5; 7 positions agree with TRBD1. This CDR3 region has 16 residues. J gave up 4 bases and V 6 bases, and 14 bases lay outside the gene matches. In DNA, the CDR3 is TGTGCCAGCAGCTTTAGGCGAGAAAGGGGGCTAGAGACCCAGTACTTC. It encodes CASSFRRERGLETQYF.

In its sample, this clonotype was seen many times. The J gene is TRBJ2-5, the V gene TRBV30; D gene ambiguous. Germline V gives CDR1 GTSNPN, CDR2 SVGIG (reference sequence). CDR3 length equals 12 residues. The V end was cut by 5 bases, the J end by 4 bases, with 11 bases between. The CDR3 coding sequence is TGTGCCTGGTCAGGAACCCCAGAGACCCAGTACTTC. Translated, it gives CAWSGTPETQYF.